The sample holds one count of the clone carrying this T cell receptor beta chain. Authors' data handling: Reference gene primer amplification in the assay estimated nucleated cell counts. The assay was immunoSEQ multiplex PCR, and TCRdb's table has in-frame clones only and misses some. The V and J calls and clone size are taken from that table; D and trimming were inferred from the DNA. The sample contains 130,000 to 150,000 clones, about 90% of which appear only once. The sample is drawn from a study of blood T cell repertoires in COVID-19. Looking at the study overall: Collection of acute and convalescent COVID-19 samples took place in the United States, Italy and Spain. In each case, the material was cDNA or gDNA derived from T cells, B-cell-depleted T cells, or PBMCs.

The CDR3 is 15 residues long. The J segment lost 7 bases and the V segment lost 4 bases, leaving 10 bases of the junction unmatched. Germline V gene lookup returns CDR1 LNHDA and CDR2 SQIVND (reference sequence). The TCR comes from a woman aged 50 to 60 with acute or convalescent COVID-19. The sequenced material came from peripheral blood. The chain recombines TRBV19 with TRBJ2-3; 8 nucleotides agree with TRBD2. Here the CDR3 DNA reads TGTGCCAGTAGTAATGTAGCGGGAATTACACATACGCAGTATTTT. This encodes CASSNVAGITHTQYF.